What follows are 10 T cell receptor beta chains derived from one specimen sequenced in a study of cytomegalovirus exposure and HLA in healthy donors. The PCR had 60 Vbeta and 13 Jbeta primers. The protocol was immunoSEQ multiplex PCR, while the TCRdb copy is restricted to in-frame clones and leaves out a portion. The data contain about 120,000 clones, 75% to 80% of them singletons. The sample was PBMCs. These receptors were taken from a woman between 35 and 50 years old in good health and CMV-seronegative.

This clone was observed once. The chain carries TRBV18 and TRBJ1-5; D remains ambiguous. The CDR3 loop spans 14 amino acids. V was cut by 3 bases and J by 2 bases, with 8 bases left in between. Germline values: CDR1 KGHSH, CDR2 LQKENI. The CDR3 here is CASSPRGGNQPQHF. Written as DNA, the CDR3 is TGTGCCAGCTCACCCAGAGGCGGCAATCAGCCCCAGCATTTT.

The V gene is TRBV13, the J gene TRBJ2-3; 10 bases are a match to TRBD2. The CDR3 sequence is 14 residues long. The V gene's germline CDR1 is PRHDT and CDR2 FYEKMQ (reference sequence). Germline trimming cut 7 bases from V and 5 bases from J; bases unmatched to any gene: 6. CDR3 nucleotide sequence: TGTGCCAGCACTAGCGGGAGTAAGGGAGATACGCAGTATTTT. The encoded protein is CASTSGSKGDTQYF.

This CDR3 is CAISESGGYNEQFF. In DNA form, the CDR3 reads TGTGCCATCAGTGAGTCTGGAGGCTACAATGAGCAGTTCTTC. The rearrangement links TRBV10-3 to TRBJ2-1, with D possibly being TRBD2 (5 bases). The CDR3 spans 14 residues. CDR1 and CDR2 (germline): ENHRY, SYGVKD. The V gene lost 0 bases and the J gene lost 3 bases, with 6 bases spanning the gap.

This chain connects TRBV21-1 to TRBJ1-4; the table's D call TRBD1 went unverified against the DNA. TRBV21-1 is given as a pseudogene. CDR3 length: 13 amino acids. As DNA, the CDR3 is TGTGCCAATCAGGGACAGGAATATGAAAAACTGTTTTTT. Translating gives CANQGQEYEKLFF.

This rearrangement joins TRBV5-1 to TRBJ2-7; TRBD1 matches at 7 bases. The ends lost 6 bases at V and 4 bases at J; junction bases unmatched: 10. Germline V gene lookup returns CDR1 SGHRS and CDR2 YFSETQ. The CDR3 has 14 residues. CDR3 in amino acids: CASMGSPGGYEQYF. Here the CDR3 DNA reads TGCGCCAGCATGGGGTCGCCAGGGGGTTACGAGCAGTACTTC. The variable domain in full, completed from reference TRBV5-1 and TRBJ2-7, reads KAGVTQTPRYLIKTRGQQVTLSCSPISGHRSVSWYQQTPGQGLQFLFEYFSETQRNKGNFPGRFSGRQFSNSRSEMNVSTLELGDSALYLCASMGSPGGYEQYFGPGTRLTVT.

In DNA form, the CDR3 reads TGTGCCAGCTCCAAGCCGGGACGGGGGAGGGAGACCCAGTACTTC. Its translation is CASSKPGRGRETQYF. The J gene is TRBJ2-5, the V gene TRBV27; D might be TRBD2 (6 bases). CDR1 is MNHEY and CDR2 is SMNVEV in the germline V gene (reference sequence). CDR3 length: 15 amino acids. The V and J ends lost 8 bases and 5 bases respectively, with 21 bases between them.

CDR3 coding DNA: TGTGCCAGCAGTTTGACAGGCGGGTGGGAAGAGACCCAGTACTTC. Its protein product is CASSLTGGWEETQYF. The genes are TRBV28 and TRBJ2-5, with D maybe TRBD1 (6 bases). Trimming pared 3 bases from V and 3 bases from J, leaving 14 bases between. The CDR3 is 15 residues long. Germline CDR1 reads MDHEN; CDR2 reads SYDVKM.

This chain uses TRBV10-2 with TRBJ2-1; 9 nucleotides match TRBD2. This CDR3 is built from 14 residues. From germline, CDR1 is WSHSY and CDR2 SAAADI. V trimming: 6 bases; J trimming: 9 bases; junction bases outside the gene matches: 9. CDR3 in amino acids: CASSDSGSFREQFF. CDR3 coding DNA: TGCGCCAGCAGCGATAGCGGGAGTTTTCGTGAGCAGTTCTTC.

This clone was counted a few times. The chain uses TRBV6-6 and TRBJ1-4; 8 nucleotides agree with TRBD1. The CDR3 totals 13 residues. Germline loops: CDR1 MNHNY, CDR2 SVGAGI (reference sequence). This chain's CDR3 is CATRQGPFEKLFF. Written as DNA, the CDR3 is TGTGCTACCCGACAGGGGCCCTTTGAAAAACTGTTTTTT.

This clone has more than one count but fewer than ten. The rearrangement uses TRBV18 and TRBJ2-1; 9 nucleotides align to TRBD2. Looked up from germline, CDR1 is KGHSH and CDR2 is LQKENI. J gave up 3 bases and V 6 bases, and 6 bases lay outside the gene matches. CDR3 length: 15 amino acids. For the CDR3, the DNA is TGTGCCAGCTCTTGGTCGACTAGCGGCTACAATGAGCAGTTCTTC. It codes for CASSWSTSGYNEQFF.